This note documents a single T cell receptor beta chain sequence. Its specificity is not known. The repertoire was sequenced with immunoSEQ multiplex PCR; TCRdb's copy has only in-frame clones and lacks some. The sample lists fewer than 150,000 clones, roughly 91% occurring once. CDR1 and CDR2 from the germline V gene are MNHEY and SVGAGI. The trim removed 5 bases at V and 10 bases at J, leaving 7 bases unmatched. CDR3 length: 14 residues. This sample stems from a study of CD4+ T cells in melanoma. Broader study findings: Diverse differentiation states were reported for melanoma neoantigen-specific CD4+ T cells. A reported correlation linked neoantigen-specific CD4+ T cells to CD8+, macrophage and B cell function.

The rearrangement uses TRBV6-5 and TRBJ1-4, with 10 bases fitting TRBD1. The TCR comes from a human donor with melanoma. The CDR3 reads CASSPRTGGVKLFF. CDR3 DNA: TGTGCCAGCAGTCCCAGGACAGGGGGAGTAAAACTGTTTTTT.